Presented here are 4 T cell receptor beta chains from one specimen sequenced in a study of cytomegalovirus exposure and HLA in healthy donors. The PCR employed 60 Vbeta primers together with 13 Jbeta primers. Sequencing was performed with immunoSEQ multiplex PCR; in TCRdb, only in-frame clones are kept and a portion is missing. The profile shows tens of thousands of clones, approximately 81% of them singletons. Sequencing was done on a sample of PBMCs. Source of these receptors: a woman in her twenties or thirties in good health and CMV-seronegative.

This clone has just a few counts. The gene calls are TRBV7-9 and TRBJ2-3; perhaps TRBD1 as D (7 bases). CDR3 length: 14 residues. Germline CDR1 reads SEHNR; CDR2 reads FQNEAQ (reference sequence). Trimming stripped 3 bases from V and 5 bases from J, with 12 bases between. CDR3 nucleotides: TGTGCCAGCAGCTTTGGGACAGCGGGAGATACGCAGTATTTT. Protein: CASSFGTAGDTQYF.

V gene TRBV14 combines with J gene TRBJ1-1; TRBD1 agrees at 7 bases. The CDR3 totals 19 residues. The trim removed 4 bases at V and 4 bases at J, leaving 21 bases unmatched. Germline V gene lookup returns CDR1 SGHDN and CDR2 FVKESK. The CDR3 DNA is TGTGCCAGCAGCCCGAAAAACCTCACGTACAGGGCAGGGGGCACTGAAGCTTTCTTT. It specifies CASSPKNLTYRAGGTEAFF.

This clone has a single count. The rearrangement uses TRBV9 and TRBJ2-3; D gene unclear. Germline CDR1 reads SGDLS; CDR2 reads YYNGEE. V was cut by 0 bases and J by 1 base, with 9 bases left in between. This CDR3 contains 15 residues. CDR3 sequence (DNA): TGTGCCAGCAGCGTAGCCAACCAGGGCACAGATACGCAGTATTTT. It yields the protein CASSVANQGTDTQYF. Full variable domain (outside the CDR3, taken from reference TRBV9 and TRBJ2-3): DSGVTQTPKHLITATGQRVTLRCSPRSGDLSVYWYQQSLDQGLQFLIQYYNGEERAKGNILERFSAQQFPDLHSELNLSSLELGDSALYFCASSVANQGTDTQYFGPGTRLTVL.

This clone was detected only a few times. The rearrangement joins TRBV5-4 to TRBJ1-1; 9 nucleotides agree with TRBD1. The junction had 0 bases not matched to a gene; V was cut back by 0 bases and J by 3 bases. The CDR3 covers 14 residues. The germline gives CDR1 SGHNT, CDR2 YYREEE (reference sequence). The DNA of the CDR3 is TGTGCCAGCAGCTTGGGGGACAGGGACACTGAAGCTTTCTTT. Its protein is CASSLGDRDTEAFF.